The 2 T cell receptor beta chains reported below all come from one sample, sequenced in a study of cytomegalovirus exposure and HLA in healthy donors (dated 2017 in TCRdb). Library generation was performed with the immunoSEQ multiplex PCR assay. A mixture of 60 forward primers for TCR Vbeta segments and 13 reverse primers for TCR Jbeta segments was used in the multiplex PCR. Entries here come from immuneACCESS through TCRdb and include only in-frame sequences with V and J called. Some clones fail to appear in such tables; in the studies checked, an unresolved V gene covers under half of the shortfall, and the cause of the remainder is unknown. The sample has about 200,000 clones on record, roughly three quarters of them singletons. The ten largest account for approximately 1.5% of the sample. The sequenced material came from PBMCs. The receptor set was obtained from a man in his fifties or sixties in good health and CMV-seronegative.

The chain uses TRBV7-9 and TRBJ2-3; tentatively, D is TRBD2 (5 bases). CDR3 size: 15 residues. Germline V gene sequence: CDR1 SEHNR, CDR2 FQNEAQ (reference sequence). The germline V and J ends were trimmed by 5 bases and 5 bases, with 17 bases remaining between them. The CDR3 region has the DNA TGTGCCAGCAGCCCTCACAGCCTCCGGGGAGATACGCAGTATTTT. Translation: CASSPHSLRGDTQYF.

This clone has only one observation. The rearrangement uses TRBV25-1 and TRBJ2-1; 8 bases fit TRBD2. V lost 6 bases and J lost 4; bases outside the gene matches: 11. The CDR3 runs to 16 residues. Germline V gives CDR1 MGHDK, CDR2 SYGVNS. CDR3 DNA sequence: TGTGCCAGCAGCCCCCGGGGGGGCGGGAGTTACAATGAGCAGTTCTTC. Amino acids: CASSPRGGGSYNEQFF.